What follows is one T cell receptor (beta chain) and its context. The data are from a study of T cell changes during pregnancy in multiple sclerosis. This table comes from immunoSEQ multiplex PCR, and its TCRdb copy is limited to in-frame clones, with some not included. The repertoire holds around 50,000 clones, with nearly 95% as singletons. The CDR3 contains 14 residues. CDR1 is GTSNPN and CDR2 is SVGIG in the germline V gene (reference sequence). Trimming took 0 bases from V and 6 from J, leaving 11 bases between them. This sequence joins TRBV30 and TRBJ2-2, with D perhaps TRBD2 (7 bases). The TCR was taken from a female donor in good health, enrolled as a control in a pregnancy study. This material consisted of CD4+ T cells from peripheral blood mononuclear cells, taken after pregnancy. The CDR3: CAWSVGGRSGELFF. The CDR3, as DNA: TGTGCCTGGAGTGTCGGGGGGCGATCCGGGGAGCTGTTTTTT.